One and the same sample provided the 29 T cell receptor beta chains below, sequenced in a study of blood T cell repertoires in COVID-19. TCRdb's table, derived via immunoSEQ multiplex PCR, lists solely in-frame clones and lacks some. The sample shows about 46,000 clones, 75% to 90% of them seen only once. The sample was peripheral blood. These receptors were taken from a man aged 60 to 75 with acute or convalescent COVID-19.

The chain joins TRBV2 to TRBJ1-3; D unresolved. Trimming cost V 4 bases and J 1 base, with 8 bases left between them. Germline CDR1 reads SNHLY; CDR2 reads FYNNEI. The CDR3 is made up of 14 amino acids. The CDR3 bases are TGTGCCAGCAGTGTTGAGTTTTCTGGAAACACCATATATTTT. Translated: CASSVEFSGNTIYF.

The chain has TRBV6-5 and TRBJ1-6, with 9 bases fitting TRBD1. The germline CDR1 and CDR2 sequences are MNHEY and SVGAGI. The CDR3 consists of 15 residues. The V and J ends lost 6 bases and 5 bases, in that order; junction bases with no gene match: 5. The CDR3: CASRETGGDNSPLHF. The CDR3 DNA follows: TGTGCCAGCAGAGAGACAGGGGGAGATAATTCACCCCTCCACTTT.

This clone was detected only a few times. This chain's CDR3 is CASSIVLGGSTGELFF. The CDR3 DNA reads as TGTGCCAGTAGTATAGTCCTCGGAGGGTCCACCGGGGAGCTGTTTTTT. The chain has TRBV19 and TRBJ2-2; TRBD2 might be the D (6 bases). Germline V CDR1 and CDR2: LNHDA, SQIVND (reference sequence). Trimming pared 1 base from V and 4 bases from J, leaving 13 bases between. CDR3 length equals 16 residues.

V usage is TRBV4-1 and J usage is TRBJ1-5; perhaps TRBD1 as D (6 bases). Germline CDR1 is MGHRA and CDR2 is YSYEKL. The V end was cut by 0 bases, the J end by 2 bases, with 8 bases between. This CDR3 region has 15 residues. The CDR3 sequence is CASSQEGGGNQPQHF. CDR3 bases: TGCGCCAGCAGCCAAGAAGGGGGAGGCAATCAGCCCCAGCATTTT.

This clone was recorded only once. V usage is TRBV19 and J usage is TRBJ1-5; 9 bases map to TRBD1. The CDR3 extends over 18 amino acids. Germline values: CDR1 LNHDA, CDR2 SQIVND (reference sequence). V lost 0 bases to trimming and J lost 5 bases; unmatched junction nucleotides: 11. The CDR3 coding sequence is TGTGCCAGTAGTATAGATGGATGGGGGACAGGGCGAGATCAGCCCCAGCATTTT. The encoded protein is CASSIDGWGTGRDQPQHF. The variable domain in full, with the rest retrieved from reference TRBV19 and TRBJ1-5, is DGGITQSPKYLFRKEGQNVTLSCEQNLNHDAMYWYRQDPGQGLRLIYYSQIVNDFQKGDIAEGYSVSREKKESFPLTVTSAQKNPTAFYLCASSIDGWGTGRDQPQHFGDGTRLSIL.

This rearrangement joins TRBV9 to TRBJ2-1, with D tentatively TRBD1 (6 bases). Germline V lookup: CDR1 SGDLS, CDR2 YYNGEE. V was cut by 5 bases and J by 0 bases, with 15 bases left in between. The CDR3 loop spans 16 amino acids. The CDR3 here is CASSKIGTPSYNEQFF. CDR3 in DNA: TGTGCCAGCAGTAAAATCGGGACACCCTCCTACAATGAGCAGTTCTTC.

V and J are TRBV5-4 and TRBJ2-2, with a tentative D call TRBD2 (5 bases). The CDR3 has 14 amino acids. Germline values: CDR1 SGHNT, CDR2 YYREEE (reference sequence). Trimming took off 1 base at V and 9 bases at J, with 13 bases between the two ends. The CDR3 DNA is TGTGCCAGCAGCTTGTCGGGGATGGGTCGGGAGCTGTTTTTT. This gives the protein CASSLSGMGRELFF. Variable domain in full (rest from reference TRBV5-4 and TRBJ2-2): ETGVTQSPTHLIKTRGQQVTLRCSSQSGHNTVSWYQQALGQGPQFIFQYYREEENGRGNFPPRFSGLQFPNYSSELNVNALELDDSALYLCASSLSGMGRELFFGEGSRLTVL.

This clone appeared once. The genes are TRBV29-1 and TRBJ2-5, with a weak D call TRBD1 (5 bases). The CDR3 runs to 15 residues. The germline CDR1 and CDR2 sequences are SQVTM and ANQGSEA. V lost 2 bases to trimming and J lost 2 bases, with 15 bases between them. The CDR3 nucleotides are TGCAGCGTTGAATCCCCCGGACACTCACAAGAGACCCAGTACTTC. As protein: CSVESPGHSQETQYF.

The chain couples TRBV30 to TRBJ2-5, with 10 nucleotides matching TRBD2. V trimming: 2 bases; J trimming: 5 bases; junction bases outside the gene matches: 14. The germline CDR1 and CDR2 sequences are GTSNPN and SVGIG (reference sequence). The CDR3 runs to 17 residues. CDR3 DNA sequence: TGTGCCTGGAGTTTTACCCCCGGCCAGCGGGGGGGGGAGACCCAGTACTTC. This gives the protein CAWSFTPGQRGGETQYF.

The genes are TRBV29-1 and TRBJ2-2; 7 bases are shared with TRBD1. The CDR3 contains 14 residues. Germline V CDR1 and CDR2: SQVTM, ANQGSEA. V gave up 5 bases and J gave up 0 bases; unmatched junction bases: 3. The CDR3 spells CSVRGQTNTGELFF. The CDR3 DNA reads TGCAGCGTTAGGGGACAGACGAACACCGGGGAGCTGTTTTTT.

This clone came up once. The rearrangement joins TRBV24-1 to TRBJ2-7; 11 nucleotides line up with TRBD1. The length of the CDR3 is 16 residues. CDR1 is KGHDR, CDR2 SFDVKD, per germline. Germline trimming cut 5 bases from V and 2 bases from J; bases unmatched to any gene: 7. As DNA, the CDR3 is TGTGCCACCAGTGCGCCCGCGGGACAGGGGGCCTACGAGCAGTACTTC. It translates to CATSAPAGQGAYEQYF.

This sequence joins TRBV11-3 and TRBJ1-4, with TRBD1 identical over 7 bases. CDR1 is SGHNT, CDR2 YENEEA, per germline. V lost 11 bases to trimming and J lost 8 bases; unmatched junction nucleotides: 11. This CDR3 is built from 13 residues. CDR3 sequence: CASSQGLGEKLFF. As DNA, the CDR3 is TGTGCCTCCTCACAGGGGCTCGGGGAAAAACTGTTTTTT.

This chain connects TRBV5-5 to TRBJ1-2; D unclear. CDR1 is SGHKS and CDR2 is YYEKEE in the germline V gene (reference sequence). The CDR3 consists of 18 residues. Trimming left V 1 base short and J 7 bases short, with 26 bases between. DNA for the CDR3: TGTGCCAGCAGCTTGAGTGACTTCCGAGGCTTCAGCTTCGGTGGCTACACCTTC. Translated, it gives CASSLSDFRGFSFGGYTF.

The J gene is TRBJ2-1, the V gene TRBV20-1; D is undetermined. The CDR3 covers 10 residues. Germline lookup yields CDR1 DFQATT and CDR2 SNEGSKA (reference sequence). Trimming took 2 bases from V and 6 from J, leaving 2 bases between them. CDR3 in DNA: TGCAGTGCTAGACGCAATGAGCAGTTCTTC. It encodes CSARRNEQFF.

J is TRBJ1-5 and V is TRBV28; D perhaps matches TRBD1 (5 bases). CDR3 size: 15 residues. V lost 6 bases and J lost 0, with 12 bases in between. The V gene's germline CDR1 is MDHEN and CDR2 SYDVKM. The CDR3 DNA follows: TGTGCCAGCAGCCTAGGGGCAGGTAGCAATCAGCCCCAGCATTTT. Translated, it gives CASSLGAGSNQPQHF. Complete variable domain (other parts from reference TRBV28 and TRBJ1-5): DVKVTQSSRYLVKRTGEKVFLECVQDMDHENMFWYRQDPGLGLRLIYFSYDVKMKEKGDIPEGYSVSREKKERFSLILESASTNQTSMYLCASSLGAGSNQPQHFGDGTRLSIL.

The chain couples TRBV9 to TRBJ2-7; 12 bases map to TRBD2. Germline V gene data show CDR1 as SGDLS and CDR2 as YYNGEE. This CDR3 is 16 amino acids long. J was trimmed by 4 bases and V by 4 bases; bases with no gene match: 9. The DNA for the CDR3 is TGTGCCAGCAGCTCGTGGGGGACTAGCGGGTTTTACGAGCAGTACTTC. Translated, it gives CASSSWGTSGFYEQYF.

The chain combines TRBV12-3 or TRBV12-4 with TRBJ1-1; possible D gene TRBD1, 5 bases. The CDR3 has 13 residues. Trimming pared 5 bases from V and 7 bases from J, leaving 14 bases between. CDR3 sequence reads: CASSEGAGFEAFF. DNA for the CDR3: TGTGCCAGCAGTGAAGGCGCAGGGTTTGAAGCTTTCTTT.

The chain links TRBV5-1 to TRBJ1-1, with 8 bases identical to TRBD1. The V gene's germline CDR1 is SGHRS and CDR2 YFSETQ. V was clipped by 4 bases and J by 4 bases; unmatched bases: 6. The CDR3 is 14 amino acids. The CDR3 DNA reads TGCGCCAGCAGCCTGGGGGGACAGGCCACTGAAGCTTTCTTT. Translating it yields CASSLGGQATEAFF. Looking up the rest from reference TRBV5-1 and TRBJ1-1 gives the full variable domain: KAGVTQTPRYLIKTRGQQVTLSCSPISGHRSVSWYQQTPGQGLQFLFEYFSETQRNKGNFPGRFSGRQFSNSRSEMNVSTLELGDSALYLCASSLGGQATEAFFGQGTRLTVV.

CDR3 nucleotide sequence: TGTGCCAGCAGTGCTAAGACAGGGGGCAGAGTCACCGGGGAGCTGTTTTTT. Translation gives CASSAKTGGRVTGELFF. The genes are TRBV6-1 and TRBJ2-2; TRBD1 matches 10 bases. V trimming: 4 bases; J trimming: 4 bases; junction bases outside the gene matches: 9. The CDR3 has 17 residues. Germline V lookup: CDR1 MNHNS, CDR2 SASEGT.

The V call is TRBV2, the J call TRBJ2-3; 9 bases match TRBD2. After removal of 4 bases from V and 1 base from J, the junction contained 12 bases not matched to a gene. The CDR3 totals 18 residues. Germline CDR1 reads SNHLY; CDR2 reads FYNNEI. CDR3 bases: TGTGCCAGCAGTGTACCTAGCGGGGTAAGAGCCGGCACAGATACGCAGTATTTT. Its translation: CASSVPSGVRAGTDTQYF.

This clone was counted a few times. The V gene is TRBV27, the J gene TRBJ2-7; D gene unclear. Germline V gene sequence: CDR1 MNHEY, CDR2 SMNVEV (reference sequence). This CDR3 spans 15 amino acids. Deletions cut 2 bases from V and 3 bases from J, with 14 bases between. CDR3 DNA: TGTGCCAGCAGTTTAGAGAGGCTACCACGCTACGAGCAGTACTTC. Translating gives CASSLERLPRYEQYF.

CDR3 DNA sequence: TGTGCCAGCAGTGCGGGACTAGCGGGAGGGGCAGATACGCAGTATTTT. It encodes CASSAGLAGGADTQYF. This chain uses TRBV2 with TRBJ2-3, with 16 bases aligning to TRBD2. In germline, CDR1 is SNHLY, CDR2 FYNNEI. There are 16 residues in the CDR3. Trimming removed 4 bases from V and 4 bases from J; junction bases left unmatched: 2.

The chain recombines TRBV28 with TRBJ1-6; D remains ambiguous. The CDR3 spans 15 residues. CDR1 is MDHEN, CDR2 SYDVKM, per germline. The V gene lost 6 bases and the J gene lost 0 bases, with 9 bases spanning the gap. Here the CDR3 DNA reads TGTGCCAGCAGCCCTCACGGCTCCTATAATTCACCCCTCCACTTT. It specifies CASSPHGSYNSPLHF.

The rearrangement uses TRBV27 and TRBJ1-2; maybe TRBD1 (6 bases). The V end lost 9 bases, the J end lost 3 bases, and 14 bases lay between the germline ends. CDR1 and CDR2 from the germline V gene are MNHEY and SMNVEV (reference sequence). The CDR3 covers 13 residues. In nucleotides, the CDR3 is TGTGCCAGTAAGATACAGGGTGACTATGGCTACACCTTC. Translation: CASKIQGDYGYTF.

The chain couples TRBV12-3 or TRBV12-4 to TRBJ2-5; D unresolved. The CDR3 runs to 12 residues. The V gene lost 4 bases and the J gene lost 5 bases, with 8 bases spanning the gap. CDR3 sequence reads: CASSSAGETQYF. CDR3 sequence (DNA): TGTGCCAGCAGTTCGGCCGGGGAGACCCAGTACTTC.

The V gene is TRBV30, the J gene TRBJ1-4, with D unclear. Trimming shortened V by 8 bases and J by 8 bases, and 15 bases separated the two germline ends. Per germline, CDR1 GTSNPN and CDR2 SVGIG (reference sequence). CDR3 length: 12 residues. CDR3 in DNA: TGTGCCCTGGACCTGAGCGGGGAAAAACTGTTTTTT. Protein sequence: CALDLSGEKLFF. Based on the CDR3 plus reference TRBV30 and TRBJ1-4, the full variable domain is SQTIHQWPATLVQPVGSPLSLECTVEGTSNPNLYWYRQAAGRGLQLLFYSVGIGQISSEVPQNLSASRPQDRQFILSSKKLLLSDSGFYLCALDLSGEKLFFGSGTQLSVL.

This chain links TRBV5-1 with TRBJ2-7; D possibly corresponds to TRBD2 (6 bases). The V and J ends lost 0 bases and 4 bases respectively, with 17 bases between them. In germline, CDR1 is SGHRS, CDR2 YFSETQ. The length of the CDR3 is 16 residues. The CDR3 DNA reads TGCGCCAGCAGCTTGGACCCCGGGAGCGGAACATACGAGCAGTACTTC. Amino acids: CASSLDPGSGTYEQYF.

DNA for the CDR3: TGTGCCAGCAGTCGAGGAGACAATTCACCCCTCCACTTT. Its protein is CASSRGDNSPLHF. V and J are TRBV7-9 and TRBJ1-6; no definite D call. The ends were cut back, 6 bases at V and 7 bases at J, with 10 bases in the middle. The CDR3 spans 13 residues. The germline V gene has CDR1 SEHNR and CDR2 FQNEAQ (reference sequence).

A word on this clone: Relative to the germline gene, one junction end is altered; a read error may explain this. The rearrangement uses TRBV6-5 and TRBJ1-1, with 7 positions matching TRBD1. The CDR3 has 10 amino acids. The germline CDR1 and CDR2 sequences are MNHEY and SVGAGI. For the CDR3, the DNA is TGTGCCAGCAGGGGGGACAGCATCAACTTT. It codes for CASRGDSINF.